Presented here are 16 T cell receptor beta chains from one specimen sequenced in a study of blood T cells in healthy people across ages (dated by TCRdb to the mid-2010s). The library was prepared using 5' RACE. These reads were obtained on an Illumina HiSeq 2500. A second PCR of about 6 to 12 cycles was run with a J-beta primer mix and a sample-barcoded 5' primer. The public reads were reprocessed in TCRdb via fastp at Q25 and MiXCR, keeping in-frame beta chains. Entries are consolidated by CDR3 protein sequence, retaining the most common genes and DNA. Recorded for this sample are over 450,000 distinct CDR3 sequences; around 24% of them occurred a single time. The ten most abundant clones make up under 9% of the sample. This sample also appeared in a second study, on T cells of mothers and their children.

The specimen was blood. These receptor sequences come from a boy younger than 18 in good health.

The gene calls are TRBV6-5 and TRBJ2-1, with D tentatively TRBD2 (5 bases). V was shortened by 5 bases and J by 9 bases, with 11 bases between the two germline ends. The germline CDR1 and CDR2 sequences are MNHEY and SVGAGI. The CDR3 contains 12 residues. This CDR3 is CASSQLGGEQFF. As DNA, the CDR3 is TGTGCCAGCAGTCAACTAGGAGGTGAGCAGTTCTTC.

Here the CDR3 DNA reads TGCAGTGCTAGAGAGGGGGCTACCAGCTCCTACGAGCAGTACTTC. It encodes CSAREGATSSYEQYF. This chain joins TRBV20-1 and TRBJ2-1; tentatively, D is TRBD1 (6 bases). The J call may be incorrect, as the DNA end agrees better with TRBJ2-7. CDR1 is DFQATT, CDR2 SNEGSKA, per germline (reference sequence). This CDR3 region has 15 residues.

The V call is TRBV7-9, the J call TRBJ1-2, with 8 bases aligning to TRBD1. V shed 4 bases and J 4 bases; nucleotides not matched to a gene: 8. This CDR3 has 15 residues. In germline, CDR1 is SEHNR, CDR2 FQNEAQ (reference sequence). CDR3 sequence: CASSYGQGTTYGYTF. CDR3 coding DNA: TGTGCCAGCAGCTACGGACAGGGTACGACCTATGGCTACACCTTC.

At least ten counts were recorded for this clonotype. The rearrangement uses TRBV29-1 and TRBJ2-1, with 12 positions matching TRBD2. V lost 6 bases, J lost 0 bases, and 9 bases stayed unmatched. The CDR3 covers 17 residues. Germline V gene data show CDR1 as SQVTM and CDR2 as ANQGSEA. This chain's CDR3 is CSVTGTSGPSSYNEQFF. The CDR3 coding sequence is TGCAGCGTAACCGGGACTAGCGGGCCGAGCTCCTACAATGAGCAGTTCTTC.

This clonotype has a count of ten or more. The genes are TRBV7-2 and TRBJ2-5, with 9 positions matching TRBD1. CDR3 length: 13 amino acids. Trimming removed 5 bases from V and 5 bases from J; junction bases left unmatched: 3. The V gene's germline CDR1 is SGHTA and CDR2 FQGNSA. The CDR3 here is CASSAGQGETQYF. CDR3 in DNA: TGTGCCAGCAGCGCGGGACAGGGCGAGACCCAGTACTTC.

The rearrangement links TRBV20-1 to TRBJ2-7, with 9 bases lining up with TRBD1. Germline assignment: CDR1 DFQATT and CDR2 SNEGSKA (reference sequence). The CDR3 spans 11 residues. The junction had 9 bases not matched to a gene; V was cut back by 6 bases and J by 12 bases. CDR3 coding DNA: TGCAGTGCCGCCGGGACAGGGCGGAGGTACTTC. This codes for CSAAGTGRRYF.

This clonotype was counted a few times. The gene calls are TRBV6-6 and TRBJ2-1; a possible D gene is TRBD2 (5 bases). This CDR3 region has 17 residues. The V end was cut by 6 bases, the J end by 0 bases, with 18 bases between. Germline CDR1 is MNHNY and CDR2 is SVGAGI (reference sequence). The CDR3 loop is CASSLTSLASSYNEQFF. In nucleotides, the CDR3 is TGTGCCAGCAGCTTAACTAGTTTAGCCAGCTCCTACAATGAGCAGTTCTTC.

This clonotype appeared a few times. V usage is TRBV7-2 and J usage is TRBJ2-7; D could derive from TRBD1 or TRBD2 (5 bases each). Germline V lookup: CDR1 SGHTA, CDR2 FQGNSA. CDR3 length: 16 amino acids. With 0 bases removed from V and 3 bases from J, the gap between germline ends came to 15 bases. This CDR3 reads CASSLAEGLSIYEQYF. As DNA, the CDR3 is TGTGCCAGCAGCTTAGCAGAGGGGTTAAGTATCTACGAGCAGTACTTC.

As regards this clonotype: A read error may account for a junction end that differs from germline. This rearrangement joins TRBV20-1 to TRBJ2-5; D is unclear. The DNA end favors TRBJ2-7, so the J call may be wrong. The CDR3 runs 12 residues. The germline CDR1 and CDR2 sequences are DFQATT and SNEGSKA (reference sequence). As DNA, the CDR3 is TGCGGTGCTAGAGATCAGACCTACGAGCAGTACTTC. Encoded protein: CGARDQTYEQYF.

This clonotype occurred a few times. This sequence joins TRBV18 and TRBJ2-7, with 8 positions matching TRBD1. After removal of 6 bases from V and 0 bases from J, the junction contained 7 bases not matched to a gene. CDR1 is KGHSH and CDR2 is LQKENI in the germline V gene. There are 15 residues in the CDR3. CDR3 residues: CASSDGQGRSYEQYF. The CDR3 DNA reads as TGTGCCAGCTCTGACGGACAGGGACGCTCCTACGAGCAGTACTTC.

This clonotype was detected only once. This rearrangement joins TRBV24-1 to TRBJ2-5, with TRBD1 as a possible D gene (5 bases). V was clipped by 1 base and J by 2 bases, with 10 bases between them. This CDR3 comprises 15 residues. From germline, CDR1 is KGHDR and CDR2 SFDVKD. CDR3 bases: TGTGCCACCAGTGATTTTGGACACCCTCAAGAGACCCAGTACTTC. It encodes CATSDFGHPQETQYF.

The CDR3, as DNA: TGTGCCAGATCGACAACCCACGGGTGTCAAGAAGAGACCCAGTACTTC. Its translation is CARSTTHGCQEETQYF. The J gene is TRBJ2-1, the V gene TRBV3-1; D not resolved. The end of the DNA is better explained by TRBJ2-5, so the J call may be wrong. Per the germline V gene, CDR1 is LGHDT and CDR2 is YNNKEL (reference sequence). This CDR3 contains 16 residues.

The rearrangement links TRBV28 to TRBJ1-4; TRBD1 is a possible D gene (6 bases). CDR3 length: 17 amino acids. V lost 7 bases, J lost 8 bases, and 26 bases lay in between. Germline V CDR1 and CDR2: MDHEN, SYDVKM. The CDR3 loop reads CASMGRGLSLVREKLFF. CDR3 sequence (DNA): TGTGCCAGCATGGGCAGGGGTCTTTCCTTGGTCCGCGAAAAACTGTTTTTT.

This clonotype has more than one count but fewer than ten. This chain uses TRBV5-6 with TRBJ1-2, with D possibly matching TRBD1 (6 bases). Trimming shortened V by 4 bases and J by 7 bases, and 23 bases separated the two germline ends. CDR3 length: 16 amino acids. CDR1 is SGHDT and CDR2 is YYEEEE in the germline V gene. Here the CDR3 reads CASSPGGGGAGRGYTF. The CDR3 region has the DNA TGTGCCAGCAGCCCAGGTGGGGGGGGCGCTGGTCGTGGCTACACCTTC.

The V call is TRBV30, the J call TRBJ1-1, with D hard to call. Trimming shortened V by 2 bases and J by 4 bases, and 20 bases separated the two germline ends. CDR1 GTSNPN and CDR2 SVGIG come from the germline V gene (reference sequence). CDR3 length: 16 residues. Here the CDR3 reads CAWSTGPSPEVTEAFF. The CDR3 nucleotides read TGTGCCTGGAGTACCGGCCCAAGCCCAGAAGTCACTGAAGCTTTCTTT.

Turning to this clonotype: One end of the junction does not line up with germline, which may come from a read error. The chain has TRBV18 and TRBJ2-5; D perhaps matches TRBD2 (6 bases). The CDR3 runs to 11 residues. Germline CDR1 KGHSH, CDR2 LQKENI. The CDR3 loop reads CASSDGSPEFF. Here the CDR3 DNA reads TGTGCCAGCTCCGACGGGAGCCCAGAGTTCTTC.